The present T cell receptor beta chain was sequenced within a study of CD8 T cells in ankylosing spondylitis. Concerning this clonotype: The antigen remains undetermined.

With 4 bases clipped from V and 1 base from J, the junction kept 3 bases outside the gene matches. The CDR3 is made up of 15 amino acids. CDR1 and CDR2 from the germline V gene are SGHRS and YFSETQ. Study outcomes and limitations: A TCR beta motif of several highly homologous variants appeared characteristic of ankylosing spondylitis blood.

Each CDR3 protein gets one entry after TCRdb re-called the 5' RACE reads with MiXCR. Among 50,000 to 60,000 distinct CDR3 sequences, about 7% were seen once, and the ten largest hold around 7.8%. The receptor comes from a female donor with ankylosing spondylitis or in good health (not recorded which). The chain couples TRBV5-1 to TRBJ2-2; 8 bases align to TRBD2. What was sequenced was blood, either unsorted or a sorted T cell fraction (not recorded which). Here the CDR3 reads CASSGSGGNTGELFF. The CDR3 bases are TGCGCCAGCAGCGGAAGCGGGGGGAACACCGGGGAGCTGTTTTTT. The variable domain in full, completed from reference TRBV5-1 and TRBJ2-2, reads KAGVTQTPRYLIKTRGQQVTLSCSPISGHRSVSWYQQTPGQGLQFLFEYFSETQRNKGNFPGRFSGRQFSNSRSEMNVSTLELGDSALYLCASSGSGGNTGELFFGEGSRLTVL.